What follows are 21 T cell receptor beta chains derived from one specimen sequenced in a study of T cells in women clearing cervical HPV infection. Assay used: immunoSEQ multiplex PCR; TCRdb lists only in-frame clones, some missing. The sample holds roughly 49,000 clones. Sequenced sample: blood buffy coat. All receptors come from a woman between 18 and 75 years old with a cervical HPV16 infection that either progressed to CIN3+ or cleared (not recorded which).

As concerns this clone: The read falls 3 residues short of the CDR3 end, and the missing part is taken from the germline J gene. This rearrangement joins TRBV19 to TRBJ1-6; TRBD1 aligns across 8 bases. The CDR3 is 14 residues long. Germline V lookup: CDR1 LNHDA, CDR2 SQIVND (reference sequence). V lost 3 bases and J lost 9; bases outside the gene matches: 4. The covered CDR3 bases are TGTGCCAGTAGTATTCAGGGGGCGCCTTCACCC. Encoded protein: CASSIQGAPSP. The whole CDR3 protein reads CASSIQGAPSPLHF.

Remarks on this clone: Read coverage stops 3 residues before the CDR3 terminus; the germline J gene supplies the remainder. The rearrangement links TRBV6-1 to TRBJ2-3; no clear D. The V gene's germline CDR1 is MNHNS and CDR2 SASEGT. CDR3 length equals 14 residues. The part of the CDR3 DNA that was read is TGTGCCAGCAGTGCACCGACTGTCGAAGAGACG. Protein sequence: CASSAPTVEET. Given in full, the CDR3 is CASSAPTVEETQYF.

On this clone: The read halts 3 residues ahead of the CDR3 end, with the missing end drawn from the germline J gene. This chain connects TRBV19 to TRBJ1-4; D not resolved. CDR3 length: 11 amino acids. V was pared by 7 bases and J by 8 bases, with 8 bases between. Germline V gives CDR1 LNHDA, CDR2 SQIVND (reference sequence). The CDR3 here is CASTSREKLFF. Incomplete CDR3 DNA: TGTGCCAGTACGTCGAGGGAAAAA.

On this clone itself: Read data end 3 residues before the CDR3 end; the end is taken from the germline J gene. J is TRBJ2-2 and V is TRBV7-9; tentatively, D is TRBD1 (7 bases). Germline CDR1 SEHNR, CDR2 FQNEAQ (reference sequence). The length of the CDR3 is 14 residues. CDR3 region: CASSQGGYNSPLFF. The sequenced part of the CDR3 DNA is TGTGCCAGTTCCCAGGGGGGCTATAATTCACCG.

As for this clone: The CDR3 end is not reached by the read, which stops 3 residues before it; the germline J gene fills it in. The chain is built from TRBV19 and TRBJ1-2; a weak D match, TRBD1 (5 bases). Germline CDR1 reads LNHDA; CDR2 reads SQIVND (reference sequence). This CDR3 has 13 residues. The CDR3 bases that were read are TGTGCCAGTAGTATAGGAGGGGCAGATACC. It codes for CASSIGGADT. The CDR3 reads in full as CASSIGGADTYTF.

As regards this clone: The DNA ends 3 residues before the CDR3 does, and the rest of the CDR3 is filled in from the germline J gene. This rearrangement joins TRBV18 to TRBJ1-3; D is uncertain. Trimming pared 2 bases from V and 0 bases from J, leaving 8 bases between. The V gene's germline CDR1 is KGHSH and CDR2 LQKENI. This CDR3 contains 15 residues. CDR3 DNA (partial): TGTGCCAGCTCACCAGTCATGCGCTCTGGAAACACC. Protein: CASSPVMRSGNT. The whole CDR3 sequence is CASSPVMRSGNTIYF.

With respect to this clone: The CDR3 end lies 3 residues beyond the end of the read and is filled in from the germline J gene. This chain joins TRBV10-1 and TRBJ2-2; a weak D match, TRBD1 (5 bases). V lost 3 bases and J 7 bases, leaving 6 bases between the germline ends. The CDR3 consists of 12 residues. Germline V gene lookup returns CDR1 WNHNN and CDR2 SYGVQD (reference sequence). CDR3: CASSEGDGELFF. The part of the CDR3 DNA that was read is TGCGCCAGCAGTGAAGGGGACGGGGAG.

Remarks on this clone: With the read ending 3 residues before the CDR3 end, the germline J gene is used to fill in that end. This chain connects TRBV6-1 to TRBJ2-3; D possibly corresponds to TRBD2 (5 bases). The CDR3 sequence is 14 residues long. Germline-derived CDR1 and CDR2 are MNHNS and SASEGT. The part of the CDR3 DNA that was read is TGTGCCAGCAGTGCGGGGAATTCCAATCAGCCG. This encodes CASSAGNSNQP. The CDR3 reads in full as CASSAGNSNQPQYF.

Note on this clone: Read data end 3 residues before the CDR3 end; the end is taken from the germline J gene. The chain employs TRBV18 and TRBJ2-6; D possibly corresponds to TRBD1 (6 bases). CDR1 KGHSH and CDR2 LQKENI come from the germline V gene. V gave up 5 bases and J gave up 0 bases, with 11 bases separating them. The CDR3 sequence is 16 residues long. CDR3: CASSLDSYSGANVLTF. The CDR3 bases that were read are TGTGCCAGCTCATTGGACAGTTACTCTGGGGCCAACGTC.

For this clone: The read finishes 3 residues shy of the CDR3 end, and the germline J gene is used to complete it. The rearrangement joins TRBV19 to TRBJ2-7; D may be TRBD2 (5 bases). From germline, CDR1 is LNHDA and CDR2 SQIVND (reference sequence). CDR3 length equals 14 residues. V was cut by 3 bases and J by 4 bases, with 13 bases left in between. The CDR3: CASSMDSGQYEQYF. The part of the CDR3 DNA that was read is TGTGCCAGTAGTATGGACTCTGGGCAGTACGAG.

Concerning this clone: From the germline J gene comes the end of the CDR3, since the read stops 3 residues before it. V gene TRBV6-1 combines with J gene TRBJ2-7; 8 bases match TRBD2. The trim removed 5 bases at V and 4 bases at J, leaving 13 bases unmatched. The CDR3 sequence is 16 residues long. CDR1 MNHNS and CDR2 SASEGT come from the germline V gene. The DNA read from the CDR3 is TGTGCCAGCAGTAAAGACCTAAGCGGGGGTCGGTACGAG. This sequence encodes CASSKDLSGGRYE. The full CDR3 sequence reads CASSKDLSGGRYEQYF.

As for this clone: The sequence runs out 3 residues before the end of the CDR3; the remainder is reconstructed from the germline J gene. The gene calls are TRBV2 and TRBJ2-1; weak D call: TRBD2 (5 bases). Deletions cut 1 base from V and 8 bases from J, with 18 bases between. The length of the CDR3 is 16 residues. Germline values: CDR1 SNHLY, CDR2 FYNNEI. The CDR3 DNA, read in part, is TGTGCCAGCAGTGAAGAGGATGGACTTTTCGCGGATGAG. Translation: CASSEEDGLFADE. The whole CDR3 sequence reads CASSEEDGLFADEQFF.

About this clone: With the read ending 3 residues before the CDR3 end, the germline J gene is used to fill in that end. The rearrangement uses TRBV11-2 and TRBJ2-5; tentatively, D is TRBD1 (7 bases). This CDR3 comprises 15 residues. Germline V lookup: CDR1 SGHAT, CDR2 FQNNGV. Trimming pared 0 bases from V and 4 bases from J, leaving 12 bases between. CDR3 in amino acids: CASSLDSGGGETQYF. Partial CDR3 DNA: TGTGCCAGCAGCTTAGATTCAGGGGGAGGAGAGACC.

A word on this clone: Read sequence stops 3 residues before the CDR3 end, and the germline J gene provides the missing end. This sequence joins TRBV19 and TRBJ1-5, with 7 bases fitting TRBD1. Germline lookup yields CDR1 LNHDA and CDR2 SQIVND (reference sequence). Germline trimming cut 4 bases from V and 3 bases from J; bases unmatched to any gene: 6. The CDR3 extends over 15 amino acids. The sequenced part of the CDR3 DNA is TGTGCCAGTAGTACCAGACAGGGTTTCAATCAGCCC. Its translation is CASSTRQGFNQP. The full CDR3 reads CASSTRQGFNQPQHF.

In regard to this clone: The read stops 3 residues short of the end of the CDR3; the missing end is completed from the germline J gene. The chain employs TRBV7-9 and TRBJ1-2; maybe TRBD1 (6 bases). Per the germline V gene, CDR1 is SEHNR and CDR2 is FQNEAQ (reference sequence). This CDR3 contains 13 residues. The CDR3 protein is CASEGGAYNDYTF. The CDR3 DNA, read in part, is TGTGCCAGCGAGGGGGGGGCCTACAATGAC.

A word on this clone: The CDR3 end falls 3 residues outside the read, so it is completed with the germline J gene. The chain combines TRBV4-1 with TRBJ2-1; D may be TRBD2 (6 bases). The CDR3 extends over 12 amino acids. Trimming took off 4 bases at V and 9 bases at J, with 10 bases between the two ends. CDR1 is MGHRA, CDR2 YSYEKL, per germline. The CDR3 DNA, read in part, is TGCGCCAGCAGCCGGGGGGTTGGTGAG. This sequence encodes CASSRGVGE. The whole CDR3 sequence reads CASSRGVGEQFF.

Notes on this clone: The CDR3 end is not reached by the read, which stops 3 residues before it; the germline J gene fills it in. This rearrangement joins TRBV7-9 to TRBJ1-2, with unresolved D. V was cut by 4 bases and J by 4 bases, with 13 bases left in between. This CDR3 contains 14 residues. The germline gives CDR1 SEHNR, CDR2 FQNEAQ (reference sequence). This CDR3 is CASSSGMVSYGYTF. CDR3 DNA (partial): TGTGCCAGCAGCTCAGGAATGGTTAGCTATGGC.

On this clone: The read gets to within 3 residues of the CDR3 end, and the germline J gene fills in the rest. The V call is TRBV20-1, the J call TRBJ2-1, with TRBD2 matching over 8 bases. Germline-derived CDR1 and CDR2 are DFQATT and SNEGSKA (reference sequence). The V gene end was trimmed by 3 bases and the J gene end by 6 bases; junction bases not matched to a gene: 7. The CDR3 runs 14 residues. CDR3 in amino acids: CSASPRGAFNEQFF. CDR3 DNA, as far as it was read: TGCAGTGCTAGTCCGCGGGGGGCCTTCAATGAG.

Concerning this clone itself: Read data end 3 residues before the CDR3 end; the end is taken from the germline J gene. This chain links TRBV20-1 with TRBJ1-5, with D uncertain. Germline assignment: CDR1 DFQATT and CDR2 SNEGSKA (reference sequence). Trimming took 2 bases from V and 0 from J, leaving 8 bases between them. CDR3 length: 14 amino acids. CDR3 loop: CSARSPDSNQPQHF. CDR3 bases read: TGCAGTGCTAGATCCCCAGATAGCAATCAGCCC.

The CDR3 here is CASGSAGYQPQHF. The sequenced CDR3 bases are TGTGCCAGCGGATCCGCAGGTTATCAGCCC. The chain recombines TRBV2 with TRBJ1-5; D not certain. The CDR3 end is not reached by the read, which stops 3 residues before it; the germline J gene fills it in. The CDR3 sequence is 13 residues long. Germline V CDR1 and CDR2: SNHLY, FYNNEI. Trimming took 8 bases from V and 5 from J, leaving 13 bases between them. The full variable domain, rest sourced from reference TRBV2 and TRBJ1-5, is EPEVTQTPSHQVTQMGQEVILRCVPISNHLYFYWYRQILGQKVEFLVSFYNNEISEKSEIFDDQFSVERPDGSNFTLKIRSTKLEDSAMYFCASGSAGYQPQHFGDGTRLSIL.

In regard to this clone: The CDR3 end falls 3 residues outside the read, so it is completed with the germline J gene. The V gene is TRBV5-1, the J gene TRBJ1-2; possible D gene TRBD1, 6 bases. Trimming took 1 base from V and 4 from J, leaving 14 bases between them. The CDR3 is 15 amino acids. Germline CDR1 SGHRS, CDR2 YFSETQ. The covered CDR3 bases are TGCGCCAGCAGCTTGAGACAGGATAGGTCCTATGGC. It encodes CASSLRQDRSYG. The CDR3, in full, reads CASSLRQDRSYGYTF.